The 4 T cell receptor beta chains reported below all come from one sample, sequenced in a study of identical twins (dated by TCRdb to between 2015 and 2016). The library was prepared using 5' RACE. Sequencer: Illumina HiSeq 2000. TCRdb reprocessing: public reads trimmed at Q25 with fastp, clones called with MiXCR, in-frame beta chains kept. Entries are consolidated by CDR3 protein sequence, retaining the most common genes and DNA. This sample comprises 430,000 or so distinct CDR3 sequences, more than 20% of them detected only once. The ten largest clones represent around 3% of the sample. These same records also appear under a second study, on T cells expressing NK-cell markers.

The sample taken for sequencing was CD4+ T cells sorted from blood. The receptors originated from a woman under 30 in good health.

This clonotype came up a few times. The chain combines TRBV5-1 with TRBJ2-1; D unclear. The V gene lost 3 bases and the J gene lost 2 bases, with 9 bases spanning the gap. The CDR3 contains 14 residues. Germline V gene sequence: CDR1 SGHRS, CDR2 YFSETQ. Written as DNA, the CDR3 is TGCGCCAGCAGCTATTCCCCACCCTACAATGAGCAGTTCTTC. Its protein is CASSYSPPYNEQFF.

The chain carries TRBV5-1 and TRBJ2-2; 9 bases are shared with TRBD1. Germline-derived CDR1 and CDR2 are SGHRS and YFSETQ. The trim removed 4 bases at V and 7 bases at J, leaving 2 bases unmatched. The CDR3 totals 13 residues. The CDR3 is CASSPTGGGELFF. The CDR3 DNA reads as TGCGCCAGCAGCCCGACAGGGGGCGGGGAGCTGTTTTTT. Full variable domain (outside the CDR3, taken from reference TRBV5-1 and TRBJ2-2): KAGVTQTPRYLIKTRGQQVTLSCSPISGHRSVSWYQQTPGQGLQFLFEYFSETQRNKGNFPGRFSGRQFSNSRSEMNVSTLELGDSALYLCASSPTGGGELFFGEGSRLTVL.

The chain links TRBV3-1 to TRBJ2-5, with 7 bases aligning to TRBD2. Looked up from germline, CDR1 is LGHDT and CDR2 is YNNKEL (reference sequence). The V segment lost 0 bases and the J segment 7 bases; nucleotides outside the gene matches: 5. The CDR3 runs to 14 residues. The CDR3 reads CASSQEPLAGTQYF. The CDR3 bases are TGTGCCAGCAGCCAAGAGCCATTAGCGGGGACCCAGTACTTC.

This clonotype came up a few times. The CDR3 nucleotides read TGTGCCAGCAGCTTAAACCCACAGCGGGCGAAGGCGGATGAGCAGTTCTTC. Its protein is CASSLNPQRAKADEQFF. The J gene is TRBJ2-1, the V gene TRBV7-3; possible D gene TRBD2, 6 bases. The CDR3 is 17 residues long. Germline V gene lookup returns CDR1 SGHTA and CDR2 FQGTGA. Trimming cost V 1 base and J 8 bases, with 21 bases left between them.